One and the same sample provided the 20 T cell receptor beta chains below, sequenced in a study of cytomegalovirus exposure and HLA in healthy donors. The primer mix had 60 Vbeta and 13 Jbeta primers. Generated by immunoSEQ multiplex PCR, the TCRdb table keeps only in-frame clones and is missing some. This sample yields roughly 100,000 clones, of which over 60% are seen a single time; roughly 21% belongs to the top ten. What was sequenced was PBMCs. Receptors originate from a woman between 50 and 59 years old in good health and CMV-seropositive.

The chain combines TRBV6-6 with TRBJ1-3; tentatively, D is TRBD1 (6 bases). Trimming left V 4 bases short and J 1 base short, with 11 bases between. Germline V CDR1 and CDR2: MNHNY, SVGAGI (reference sequence). This CDR3 spans 15 amino acids. DNA for the CDR3: TGTGCCAGCAGTTCCAGACAGGAATCTGGAAACACCATATATTTT. Amino acid sequence: CASSSRQESGNTIYF.

V usage is TRBV11-2 and J usage is TRBJ2-7, with 12 bases fitting TRBD1. The CDR3 runs 15 residues. V trimming: 1 base; J trimming: 7 bases; junction bases outside the gene matches: 5. Per the germline V gene, CDR1 is SGHAT and CDR2 is FQNNGV. The CDR3 here is CASSLAGTGGGEQYF. For the CDR3, the DNA is TGTGCCAGCAGCTTAGCCGGGACAGGGGGCGGTGAGCAGTACTTC.

This chain links TRBV28 with TRBJ1-6; possible D gene TRBD1, 5 bases. CDR3 size: 14 residues. Trimming shortened V by 7 bases and J by 10 bases, and 17 bases separated the two germline ends. Germline V gives CDR1 MDHEN, CDR2 SYDVKM. DNA for the CDR3: TGTGCCAGCACCCGTGTGGACACTAGCTCACCCCTCCACTTT. Protein: CASTRVDTSSPLHF.

The chain carries TRBV6-5 and TRBJ1-2; 9 nucleotides agree with TRBD1. V gave up 8 bases and J gave up 7 bases; unmatched junction bases: 5. This CDR3 is 12 amino acids long. Germline CDR1 MNHEY, CDR2 SVGAGI. CDR3 protein: CASLQGAGGYTF. Here the CDR3 DNA reads TGTGCCAGCTTACAGGGGGCCGGTGGCTACACCTTC.

The chain recombines TRBV6-6 with TRBJ1-6; no clear D. The CDR3 loop spans 16 amino acids. CDR1 MNHNY and CDR2 SVGAGI come from the germline V gene (reference sequence). V was cut by 4 bases and J by 2 bases, with 12 bases left in between. CDR3 nucleotides: TGTGCCAGCAGTTCATTGGGCAGCCCCTATAATTCACCCCTCCACTTT. It is translated as CASSSLGSPYNSPLHF.

V gene TRBV9 combines with J gene TRBJ2-1; 14 bases are shared with TRBD2. The CDR3 loop spans 15 amino acids. Germline V gives CDR1 SGDLS, CDR2 YYNGEE. V shed 3 bases, J shed 4 bases, and the junction held 0 bases outside the gene matches. CDR3 protein: CASSGTSGGYNEQFF. The CDR3, as DNA: TGTGCCAGCAGCGGGACTAGCGGGGGGTACAATGAGCAGTTCTTC.

The CDR3 sequence: CASSGQGLYEQYF. The CDR3 DNA reads as TGTGCCAGCAGTGGACAGGGACTCTACGAGCAGTACTTC. The chain has TRBV2 and TRBJ2-7; D perhaps matches TRBD1 (7 bases). CDR1 is SNHLY, CDR2 FYNNEI, per germline. The CDR3 runs to 13 residues. With 4 bases removed from V and 3 bases from J, the gap between germline ends came to 10 bases.

The V call is TRBV30, the J call TRBJ2-3; 7 bases are a match to TRBD1. V shed 5 bases and J 4 bases; nucleotides not matched to a gene: 15. The length of the CDR3 is 16 residues. Germline assignment: CDR1 GTSNPN and CDR2 SVGIG (reference sequence). This CDR3 is CAWLEKGAGRADTQYF. CDR3 DNA: TGTGCCTGGCTGGAAAAGGGGGCCGGGCGCGCAGATACGCAGTATTTT.

This clone was found once. The V and J genes are TRBV7-8 and TRBJ2-3, with 15 positions matching TRBD2. CDR1 SGHVS and CDR2 FQNEAQ come from the germline V gene. V was pared by 5 bases and J by 3 bases, with 6 bases of the junction left unmatched. The CDR3 loop spans 17 amino acids. This CDR3 is CASSQYGLAGGTDTQYF. CDR3 nucleotide sequence: TGTGCCAGCAGCCAATACGGACTAGCGGGGGGGACAGATACGCAGTATTTT.

The chain joins TRBV19 to TRBJ1-6, with 9 positions matching TRBD1. Germline values: CDR1 LNHDA, CDR2 SQIVND (reference sequence). V lost 6 bases to trimming and J lost 10 bases; unmatched junction nucleotides: 7. This CDR3 has 14 amino acids. DNA of the CDR3: TGTGCCAGTAGCCAGGGACAGGGCCCGTCACCCCTCCACTTT. As protein: CASSQGQGPSPLHF.

This clone was seen more than once but under ten times. The V gene is TRBV11-1, the J gene TRBJ2-2; 9 bases fit TRBD1. The junction had 12 bases not matched to a gene; V was cut back by 1 base and J by 6 bases. The CDR3 contains 18 residues. Germline V gene sequence: CDR1 SGHAT, CDR2 FQDESV (reference sequence). The DNA of the CDR3 is TGTGCCAGCAGCTTAGTACCCGGGACAGGGCCCTTATCCGGGGAGCTGTTTTTT. This gives the protein CASSLVPGTGPLSGELFF. The full variable domain, rest sourced from reference TRBV11-1 and TRBJ2-2, is EAEVAQSPRYKITEKSQAVAFWCDPISGHATLYWYRQILGQGPELLVQFQDESVVDDSQLPKDRFSAERLKGVDSTLKIQPAELGDSAMYLCASSLVPGTGPLSGELFFGEGSRLTVL.

This clone was seen only a few times. This sequence joins TRBV13 and TRBJ1-2; 8 nucleotides match TRBD1. The CDR3 spans 18 residues. V trimming: 2 bases; J trimming: 4 bases; junction bases outside the gene matches: 15. Germline-derived CDR1 and CDR2 are PRHDT and FYEKMQ (reference sequence). The CDR3 region is CASSLFGTGGMYSYGYTF. DNA for the CDR3: TGTGCCAGCAGCTTATTTGGGACAGGAGGAATGTATAGCTATGGCTACACCTTC. Using reference TRBV13 and TRBJ1-2 for the parts outside the CDR3, the full variable domain is AAGVIQSPRHLIKEKRETATLKCYPIPRHDTVYWYQQGPGQDPQFLISFYEKMQSDKGSIPDRFSAQQFSDYHSELNMSSLELGDSALYFCASSLFGTGGMYSYGYTFGSGTRLTVV.

The V and J genes are TRBV11-2 and TRBJ1-1; no definite D call. CDR3 length: 13 residues. Germline CDR1 SGHAT, CDR2 FQNNGV. Trimming pared 5 bases from V and 6 bases from J, leaving 13 bases between. The CDR3 nucleotides are TGTGCCAGCAGCCGCTGGGTTGACTCTGAAGCTTTCTTT. Its protein is CASSRWVDSEAFF.

The V and J genes are TRBV7-6 and TRBJ2-5; 10 bases match TRBD2. This CDR3 contains 15 residues. Germline assignment: CDR1 SGHVS and CDR2 FNYEAQ. The trim removed 1 base at V and 5 bases at J, leaving 4 bases unmatched. The CDR3 sequence is CASSLGTSGVETQYF. CDR3 coding DNA: TGTGCCAGCAGCTTAGGAACTAGCGGGGTTGAGACCCAGTACTTC.

This clone occurred once. V usage is TRBV7-9 and J usage is TRBJ1-2; unclear D gene. The V end lost 5 bases, the J end lost 3 bases, and 7 bases lay between the germline ends. The length of the CDR3 is 12 residues. Per germline, CDR1 SEHNR and CDR2 FQNEAQ (reference sequence). CDR3 in DNA: TGTGCCAGCAGCGTGTATTACTATGGCTACACCTTC. The encoded protein is CASSVYYYGYTF.

The V gene is TRBV28, the J gene TRBJ2-1, with 7 bases lining up with TRBD1. The CDR3 length is 17 residues. Trimming at V came to 3 bases and at J to 1 base, leaving 9 bases not matched to a gene. Germline V lookup: CDR1 MDHEN, CDR2 SYDVKM. CDR3 in DNA: TGTGCCAGCAGTTTCCCCCCCGAGACAGGGTCCTACAATGAGCAGTTCTTC. It codes for CASSFPPETGSYNEQFF.

This chain connects TRBV28 to TRBJ1-2; 7 bases match TRBD1. V gave up 5 bases and J gave up 5 bases; unmatched junction bases: 11. The CDR3 loop spans 15 amino acids. Germline CDR1 reads MDHEN; CDR2 reads SYDVKM. The CDR3 reads CASSQTGTVKYGYTF. DNA of the CDR3: TGTGCCAGCAGTCAGACAGGGACAGTCAAATATGGCTACACCTTC.

The chain uses TRBV4-2 and TRBJ2-5, with D hard to call. CDR1 LGHNA and CDR2 YNFKEQ come from the germline V gene. The V end was cut by 0 bases, the J end by 2 bases, with 4 bases between. CDR3 length equals 13 residues. CDR3 coding DNA: TGTGCCAGCAGCCAAGAACAGCAAGAGACCCAGTACTTC. Its protein product is CASSQEQQETQYF.

This clone appeared a few times. V gene TRBV7-9 combines with J gene TRBJ2-5; D might be TRBD2 (5 bases). The CDR3 contains 14 residues. Trimming pared 1 base from V and 4 bases from J, leaving 10 bases between. Germline-derived CDR1 and CDR2 are SEHNR and FQNEAQ (reference sequence). CDR3 sequence: CASSLGAGGETQYF. The CDR3 nucleotides are TGTGCCAGCAGCTTAGGTGCGGGTGGAGAGACCCAGTACTTC. The complete variable domain, with remaining parts taken from reference TRBV7-9 and TRBJ2-5, reads DTGVSQNPRHKITKRGQNVTFRCDPISEHNRLYWYRQTLGQGPEFLTYFQNEAQLEKSRLLSDRFSAERPKGSFSTLEIQRTEQGDSAMYLCASSLGAGGETQYFGPGTRLLVL.

The chain employs TRBV18 and TRBJ2-2, with TRBD2 identical over 13 bases. Germline V CDR1 and CDR2: KGHSH, LQKENI. The CDR3 is 16 amino acids. Losses at the gene ends were 3 bases for V and 4 bases for J; bases not matched to a gene: 2. CDR3 amino acids: CASSPGLAGVTGELFF. The CDR3 DNA sequence: TGTGCCAGCTCACCCGGACTAGCGGGGGTCACCGGGGAGCTGTTTTTT.